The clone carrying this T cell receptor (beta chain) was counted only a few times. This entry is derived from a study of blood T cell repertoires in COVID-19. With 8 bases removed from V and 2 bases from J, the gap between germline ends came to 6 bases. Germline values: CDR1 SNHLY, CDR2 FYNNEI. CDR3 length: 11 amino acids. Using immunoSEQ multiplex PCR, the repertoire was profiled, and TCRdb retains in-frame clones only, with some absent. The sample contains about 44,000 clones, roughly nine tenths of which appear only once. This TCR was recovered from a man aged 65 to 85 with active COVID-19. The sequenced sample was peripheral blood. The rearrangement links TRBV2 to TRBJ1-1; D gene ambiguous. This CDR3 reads CASGRNTEAFF. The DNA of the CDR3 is TGTGCCAGCGGGCGAAACACTGAAGCTTTCTTT. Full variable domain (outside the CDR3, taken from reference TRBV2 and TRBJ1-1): EPEVTQTPSHQVTQMGQEVILRCVPISNHLYFYWYRQILGQKVEFLVSFYNNEISEKSEIFDDQFSVERPDGSNFTLKIRSTKLEDSAMYFCASGRNTEAFFGQGTRLTVV.